The clone carrying this T cell receptor (beta chain) occurred once. Assay: immunoSEQ multiplex PCR; the TCRdb copy retains only in-frame clones and omits some. The sample lists roughly 150,000 clones, over 90% seen once, with 2% to 2.5% in the top ten. This record comes from a study of control samples from healthy donors and cancer patients. The ends were cut back, 3 bases at V and 10 bases at J, with 19 bases in the middle. The CDR3 runs 16 residues. Germline lookup yields CDR1 LGHNA and CDR2 YNFKEQ. The TCR sequence derives from a man aged 50 or older in good health. The J gene is TRBJ2-6, the V gene TRBV4-2; D call uncertain. Sample: blood. CDR3 residues: CASSQDPLRKGNVLTF. CDR3 sequence (DNA): TGTGCCAGCAGCCAGGATCCCCTAAGGAAAGGAAACGTCCTGACTTTC.